These 28 T cell receptor beta chains were all obtained from the same sample, sequenced in a study of immune characteristics of hereditary and idiopathic chronic pancreatitis. Chronic pancreatitis tissue was collected during total pancreatectomy with islet autotransplantation. Method: immunoSEQ multiplex PCR; TCRdb's copy keeps in-frame clones and lacks some. Of around 6,200 clones in the sample, roughly 73% were seen once. The sample taken for sequencing was pancreas tissue with hereditary chronic pancreatitis. All receptors come from a human donor with chronic pancreatitis.

The chain is built from TRBV7-9 and TRBJ2-3; a weak D match, TRBD1 (5 bases). V was trimmed by 0 bases and J by 1 base, leaving 5 bases between them. The CDR3 is 14 residues long. CDR1 and CDR2 from the germline V gene are SEHNR and FQNEAQ (reference sequence). CDR3 in DNA: TGTGCCAGCAGCTTAGCGGGGCGCACAGATACGCAGTATTTT. Translated, it gives CASSLAGRTDTQYF.

The chain carries TRBV7-2 and TRBJ2-1, with unresolved D. Germline CDR1 reads SGHTA; CDR2 reads FQGNSA. V was clipped by 5 bases and J by 0 bases, with 11 bases between them. The CDR3 is 15 amino acids. CDR3 coding DNA: TGTGCCAGCAGCCCTGACTCGAGCTCCTACAATGAGCAGTTCTTC. Its translation: CASSPDSSSYNEQFF.

V and J are TRBV27 and TRBJ2-7; D gene unclear. The CDR3 consists of 13 residues. Germline V CDR1 and CDR2: MNHEY, SMNVEV (reference sequence). The V end was cut by 5 bases, the J end by 0 bases, with 8 bases between. The CDR3 region has the DNA TGTGCCAGCAGTGGGCCGGGCTCCTACGAGCAGTACTTC. It codes for CASSGPGSYEQYF.

This chain uses TRBV30 with TRBJ1-1; the D gene is possibly TRBD1 (6 bases). V lost 3 bases and J 11 bases, leaving 13 bases between the germline ends. Germline assignment: CDR1 GTSNPN and CDR2 SVGIG (reference sequence). The CDR3 has 11 amino acids. The CDR3 here is CAWSQGGRAFF. The DNA of the CDR3 is TGTGCCTGGAGCCAAGGGGGTAGGGCTTTCTTT.

The chain employs TRBV15 and TRBJ1-1; no reliable D call. The V end lost 0 bases, the J end lost 6 bases, and 8 bases lay between the germline ends. The CDR3 extends over 13 amino acids. Germline loops: CDR1 LNHNV, CDR2 YYDKDF (reference sequence). The CDR3 DNA sequence: TGTGCCACCAGCAGAGATAGAAGGGCTGAAGCTTTCTTT. Encoded protein: CATSRDRRAEAFF.

The chain is built from TRBV6-6 and TRBJ1-5, with no clear D. This CDR3 contains 14 residues. The ends were cut back, 8 bases at V and 7 bases at J, with 18 bases in the middle. Looked up from germline, CDR1 is MNHNY and CDR2 is SVGAGI (reference sequence). The CDR3 sequence is CASRTAADDQPQHF. The CDR3 bases are TGTGCCAGCCGAACCGCGGCAGATGACCAGCCCCAGCATTTT.

The V call is TRBV9, the J call TRBJ1-4, with D unresolved. Germline lookup yields CDR1 SGDLS and CDR2 YYNGEE. The CDR3 has 14 residues. V dropped 0 bases and J dropped 6 bases, with 9 bases sitting between them. DNA of the CDR3: TGTGCCAGCAGCGTAGGCAGTGTGGATGAAAAACTGTTTTTT. Protein product: CASSVGSVDEKLFF.

This clone showed up just once. This chain connects TRBV18 to TRBJ2-4; D remains ambiguous. This CDR3 is built from 16 residues. The germline CDR1 and CDR2 sequences are KGHSH and LQKENI. Trimming removed 1 base at V and 0 bases at J, with 10 bases between. The CDR3 region is CASSPRADLAKNIQYF. In DNA form, the CDR3 reads TGTGCCAGCTCACCACGGGCGGATCTAGCCAAAAACATTCAGTACTTC.

This clone appeared a few times. This chain connects TRBV24-1 to TRBJ1-3; D remains unclear. CDR1 KGHDR and CDR2 SFDVKD come from the germline V gene. Trimming took off 3 bases at V and 4 bases at J, with 0 bases between the two ends. The CDR3 length is 11 residues. CDR3 nucleotides: TGTGCCACCAGTGATGGAAACACCATATATTTT. Translation: CATSDGNTIYF.

This chain connects TRBV6-4 to TRBJ2-1; 12 bases are a match to TRBD2. Germline loops: CDR1 MRHNA, CDR2 SNTAGT. The junction had 9 bases not matched to a gene; V was cut back by 4 bases and J by 8 bases. There are 16 residues in the CDR3. This chain's CDR3 is CASSAVLAGGRDEQFF. The DNA for the CDR3 is TGTGCCAGCAGTGCCGTACTAGCGGGGGGCCGCGATGAGCAGTTCTTC.

This clone was counted only a few times. J is TRBJ1-4 and V is TRBV7-8; D not certain. CDR1 and CDR2 from the germline V gene are SGHVS and FQNEAQ. The CDR3 is 14 residues long. Trimming stripped 5 bases from V and 5 bases from J, with 12 bases between. Here the CDR3 DNA reads TGTGCCAGCAGCCCCGACATTGACAATGAAAAACTGTTTTTT. Amino acids: CASSPDIDNEKLFF.

The V and J genes are TRBV15 and TRBJ2-3; 11 bases agree with TRBD2. Trimming removed 0 bases from V and 6 bases from J; junction bases left unmatched: 5. This CDR3 has 16 residues. CDR1 is LNHNV and CDR2 is YYDKDF in the germline V gene (reference sequence). The DNA for the CDR3 is TGTGCCACCAGCAGAGATTTAGCGGGGGGGCGTGATACGCAGTATTTT. This translates into CATSRDLAGGRDTQYF.

This clone was seen only once. The chain combines TRBV10-2 with TRBJ2-1; tentatively, D is TRBD2 (6 bases). V was pared by 8 bases and J by 9 bases, with 17 bases between. There are 13 residues in the CDR3. Germline V gene sequence: CDR1 WSHSY, CDR2 SAAADI. CDR3 amino acids: CASCLFGGSEQFF. The CDR3 DNA follows: TGCGCCAGCTGTCTATTTGGGGGGTCTGAGCAGTTCTTC.

This rearrangement joins TRBV6-1 to TRBJ1-5; D remains ambiguous. With 3 bases removed from V and 0 bases from J, the gap between germline ends came to 9 bases. CDR3 length equals 15 residues. Germline loops: CDR1 MNHNS, CDR2 SASEGT. Written as DNA, the CDR3 is TGTGCCAGCAGTGACGAACAGTATAGCAATCAGCCCCAGCATTTT. Translating gives CASSDEQYSNQPQHF.

This rearrangement joins TRBV6-1 to TRBJ2-5, with TRBD2 matching over 10 bases. This CDR3 has 16 amino acids. The V segment lost 3 bases and the J segment 5 bases; nucleotides outside the gene matches: 9. CDR1 and CDR2 (germline): MNHNS, SASEGT. The CDR3 nucleotides are TGTGCCAGCAGTGATGGTTTTAGCGGGGGGAGGGAGACCCAGTACTTC. Encoded protein: CASSDGFSGGRETQYF.

By frequency in the sample, this clone is large. The gene calls are TRBV19 and TRBJ1-1, with D possibly matching TRBD1 (6 bases). The CDR3 covers 15 residues. The V gene lost 3 bases and the J gene lost 4 bases, with 15 bases spanning the gap. Germline values: CDR1 LNHDA, CDR2 SQIVND (reference sequence). In DNA, the CDR3 is TGTGCCAGTAGTATGGACAGTCCGGGTATCACTGAAGCTTTCTTT. Protein: CASSMDSPGITEAFF.

V gene TRBV6-1 combines with J gene TRBJ1-6; D remains ambiguous. Trimming pared 2 bases from V and 10 bases from J, leaving 9 bases between. Germline assignment: CDR1 MNHNS and CDR2 SASEGT. The CDR3 has 13 residues. CDR3 loop: CASSEWWESPLHF. CDR3 coding DNA: TGTGCCAGCAGTGAATGGTGGGAATCACCCCTCCACTTT.

The chain has TRBV7-2 and TRBJ2-7, with 7 bases lining up with TRBD1. Trimming at V came to 2 bases and at J to 0 bases, leaving 4 bases not matched to a gene. The CDR3 consists of 15 residues. Per germline, CDR1 SGHTA and CDR2 FQGNSA. For the CDR3, the DNA is TGTGCCAGCAGCTTACAGGCAGGGGGCTCCTACGAGCAGTACTTC. It is translated as CASSLQAGGSYEQYF.

The chain is built from TRBV19 and TRBJ1-5, with a possible D match to TRBD1 (5 bases). This CDR3 is 11 amino acids long. Germline CDR1 LNHDA, CDR2 SQIVND (reference sequence). The V and J ends lost 5 bases and 9 bases respectively, with 8 bases between them. Here the CDR3 DNA reads TGTGCCAGTAGTCGGGGGGGGCCCCAGCATTTT. Translated: CASSRGGPQHF.

The V call is TRBV5-4, the J call TRBJ2-5; 9 bases align to TRBD1. The germline V gene has CDR1 SGHNT and CDR2 YYREEE (reference sequence). The V and J ends lost 3 bases and 1 base, in that order; junction bases with no gene match: 7. This CDR3 is 16 amino acids long. CDR3 in amino acids: CASSSGQGAFQETQYF. The CDR3 DNA sequence: TGTGCCAGCAGCTCGGGACAGGGAGCCTTCCAAGAGACCCAGTACTTC.

J is TRBJ2-5 and V is TRBV4-1; 7 nucleotides match TRBD1. After removal of 0 bases from V and 3 bases from J, the junction contained 4 bases not matched to a gene. Germline CDR1 MGHRA, CDR2 YSYEKL. This CDR3 contains 15 residues. The CDR3 nucleotides are TGCGCCAGCAGCCAAGATGGCAGGGGGAAAGAGACCCAGTACTTC. Protein product: CASSQDGRGKETQYF.

V and J are TRBV5-4 and TRBJ1-2; D is undetermined. Per germline, CDR1 SGHNT and CDR2 YYREEE (reference sequence). Trimming shortened V by 0 bases and J by 2 bases, and 2 bases separated the two germline ends. The CDR3 loop spans 12 amino acids. CDR3 in DNA: TGTGCCAGCAGCTTGGACAACTATGGCTACACCTTC. This codes for CASSLDNYGYTF.

The rearrangement uses TRBV2 and TRBJ2-3; D gene ambiguous. V shed 7 bases and J shed 1 base, with 12 bases lying between them. This CDR3 region has 14 residues. Per the germline V gene, CDR1 is SNHLY and CDR2 is FYNNEI. The CDR3 is CASTIPHRTDTQYF. DNA for the CDR3: TGTGCCAGCACTATACCACACCGCACAGATACGCAGTATTTT.

The chain carries TRBV27 and TRBJ2-2, with TRBD1 as a possible D gene (7 bases). The CDR3 spans 17 residues. V was clipped by 4 bases and J by 0 bases, with 15 bases between them. Germline V gene sequence: CDR1 MNHEY, CDR2 SMNVEV (reference sequence). This CDR3 is CASSWGRGVANTGELFF. The CDR3 nucleotides are TGTGCCAGCAGTTGGGGCAGGGGGGTCGCGAACACCGGGGAGCTGTTTTTT.

V is TRBV7-8 and J is TRBJ2-2, with a weak D call TRBD1 (7 bases). Looked up from germline, CDR1 is SGHVS and CDR2 is FQNEAQ. V lost 5 bases to trimming and J lost 7 bases, with 17 bases between them. CDR3 size: 15 residues. The DNA for the CDR3 is TGTGCCAGCAGCAAAGAGCAGGGGGGCGTCGGGGAGCTGTTTTTT. Translated: CASSKEQGGVGELFF.

This clone has just one count. The chain links TRBV6-5 to TRBJ1-5; a possible D gene is TRBD1 (5 bases). Germline V gene data show CDR1 as MNHEY and CDR2 as SVGAGI. The ends were cut back, 5 bases at V and 2 bases at J, with 10 bases in the middle. The CDR3 extends over 14 amino acids. The CDR3 nucleotides are TGTGCCAGCAGTATCAGGGCTGGCAATCAGCCCCAGCATTTT. This translates into CASSIRAGNQPQHF.

DNA of the CDR3: TGTGCCAGCAGCTTAGCCTGGGTCCAAGGGGTGCTAGCCAAAAACATTCAGTACTTC. Translating it yields CASSLAWVQGVLAKNIQYF. V gene TRBV7-8 combines with J gene TRBJ2-4, with D possibly being TRBD1 (5 bases). The CDR3 has 19 amino acids. With 0 bases removed from V and 0 bases from J, the gap between germline ends came to 18 bases. Germline CDR1 reads SGHVS; CDR2 reads FQNEAQ.

The rearrangement links TRBV6-4 to TRBJ1-2; D not resolved. Trimming took off 3 bases at V and 2 bases at J, with 7 bases between the two ends. CDR3 length equals 13 residues. Germline V gene sequence: CDR1 MRHNA, CDR2 SNTAGT. The CDR3 reads CASSEGLNYGYTF. The CDR3 DNA is TGTGCCAGCAGTGAGGGGTTAAACTATGGCTACACCTTC.